The entry that follows covers one TCR beta chain sequence. The germline V gene encodes CDR1 SEHNR and CDR2 FQNEAQ (reference sequence). The V end was cut by 5 bases, the J end by 5 bases, with 9 bases between. The CDR3 covers 13 residues. Produced via immunoSEQ multiplex PCR; TCRdb's table is partial and in-frame only. The sample lists a few hundred thousand clones, 80% to 90% occurring once. The data were taken from a study of blood T cell repertoires in COVID-19. Either two negative PCRs, clearance, or symptom resolution qualified Cohort 3 donors as recovered. The chain couples TRBV7-9 to TRBJ1-4; D possibly corresponds to TRBD1 (5 bases). This TCR was recovered from a young woman who had recovered from COVID-19. Sequencing was performed on PBMCs or T cells enriched from blood (not recorded which). CDR3 sequence (DNA): TGTGCCAGCAGCCGGACACTCAATGAAAAACTGTTTTTT. Translated, it gives CASSRTLNEKLFF.